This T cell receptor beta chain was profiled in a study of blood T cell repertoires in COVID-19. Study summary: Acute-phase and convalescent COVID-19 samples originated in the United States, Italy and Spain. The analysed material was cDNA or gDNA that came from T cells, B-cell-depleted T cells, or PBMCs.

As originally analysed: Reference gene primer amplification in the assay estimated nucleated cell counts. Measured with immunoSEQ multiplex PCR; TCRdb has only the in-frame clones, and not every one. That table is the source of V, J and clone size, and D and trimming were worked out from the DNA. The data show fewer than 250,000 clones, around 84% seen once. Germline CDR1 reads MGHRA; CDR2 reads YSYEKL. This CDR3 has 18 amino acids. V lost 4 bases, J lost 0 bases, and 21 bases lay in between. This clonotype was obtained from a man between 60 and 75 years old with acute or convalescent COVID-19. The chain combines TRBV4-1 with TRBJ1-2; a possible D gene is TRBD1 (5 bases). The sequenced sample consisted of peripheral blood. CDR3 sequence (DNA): TGCGCCAGCAGCCCGGGAGGGGCCACCACTCTGGCTAACTATGGCTACACCTTC. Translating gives CASSPGGATTLANYGYTF.